The following is a T cell receptor beta chain sequence with its context. This sample is drawn from a study of blood T cell repertoires in COVID-19. Study information: Italy, Spain and the United States were the sources of the convalescent and acute COVID-19 samples. PBMCs, B-cell-depleted T cells, or T cells were the source of the cDNA or gDNA that made up the material.

Germline V gives CDR1 SNHLY, CDR2 FYNNEI. This CDR3 contains 15 residues. Trimming left V 7 bases short and J 0 bases short, with 12 bases between. Original processing notes: Amplification from reference gene primers served as the basis for estimated nucleated cell counts. The assay was immunoSEQ multiplex PCR, and TCRdb's table has in-frame clones only and misses some. V and J calls plus clone size are reproduced from that table; the DNA served to infer D and trimming. The sample consists of hundreds of thousands of clones, 85% to 90% of them appearing once. Source material: PBMCs or T cells enriched from blood (not recorded which). The rearrangement links TRBV2 to TRBJ2-2; D is perhaps TRBD1 (6 bases). The sequence derives from a man aged 30 to 45 who had recovered from COVID-19. For the CDR3, the DNA is TGTGCCAGCATGGCGGACAGTTCGAACACCGGGGAGCTGTTTTTT. Translating gives CASMADSSNTGELFF. Combining the CDR3 with reference TRBV2 and TRBJ2-2 gives the whole variable domain EPEVTQTPSHQVTQMGQEVILRCVPISNHLYFYWYRQILGQKVEFLVSFYNNEISEKSEIFDDQFSVERPDGSNFTLKIRSTKLEDSAMYFCASMADSSNTGELFFGEGSRLTVL.